The present TCR beta chain was sequenced within a study of T cell repertoires in cytomegalovirus infection. Overall study: Use of recently identified HLA-C-restricted and well-studied HLA-B-restricted CMV epitopes was part of the study. Public TCR beta signature analysis indicated the presence of both CMV infection and matching HLA type.

TCRdb passed the reads through MiXCR, listing each CDR3 protein once. The repertoire holds fewer than 60,000 distinct CDR3 sequences, with around 20% as singletons. Germline CDR1 reads SGHTA; CDR2 reads FQGNSA. CDR3 length: 12 amino acids. With 1 base removed from V and 7 bases from J, the gap between germline ends came to 8 bases. As for this clonotype: The antigen is undetermined.

The chain joins TRBV7-2 to TRBJ2-7; D is ambiguous. Sequenced here: CD8+ T cells from cultured PBMCs, sampled from culture after CMV antigen stimulation. The TCR originated in a human donor in good health (CMV status not recorded). Some clones in this sample may be carry-over from other donors' samples. The CDR3 region is CASSLGWGEQYF. The CDR3 bases are TGTGCCAGCAGCTTAGGTTGGGGAGAGCAGTACTTC.